This TCR beta chain was observed in a study of T-cell reconstitution after alpha-beta-depleted transplantation in children. Overall study results and limits: T-cell counts and diversity at one year post-transplant came mainly from newly produced T cells. There were some patients whose high TCRbeta diversity at day 60 came from surviving recipient T cells and thymic progenitors. Approximately two months post-transplant, alpha-beta T cells reportedly originated from several hundred expanded graft clones.

Unique molecular identifiers were built into the TCRbeta library. TCRdb fed the PCR reads into MiXCR, producing one record per CDR3 protein. The sample yields about 27,000 distinct CDR3 sequences, over 15% seen once. A word on this clonotype: Its antigen is as yet unknown.

CDR3 length: 14 amino acids. The V end was cut by 6 bases, the J end by 2 bases, with 11 bases between. Germline assignment: CDR1 MNHNS and CDR2 SASEGT. The chain employs TRBV6-1 and TRBJ1-5; D is possibly TRBD1 (6 bases). The TCR originated in a male patient under 10 years old who had a stem cell transplant for acute lymphoblastic leukemia, so the T cells may come from the graft donor. The sequences come from PBMCs, mostly from graft donor cells, collected 60 days after TCRalphabeta/CD19-depleted stem cell transplant. This chain's CDR3 is CASRRDTRNQPQHF. The DNA for the CDR3 is TGTGCCAGCAGGCGGGACACTCGCAATCAGCCCCAGCATTTT.